These 13 T cell receptor beta chains share one sample of origin, sequenced in a study of identical twins. A single record per CDR3 protein comes from TCRdb applying MiXCR to the 5' RACE reads. The sample contains about 530,000 distinct CDR3 sequences, approximately 20% of which appear only once. This sample was also put to use in a study of yellow fever vaccine responses in identical twins.

Specimen: CD4+ T cells sorted from blood. Receptor source: a young woman in good health.

Points on this clonotype: Lacking the conserved final phenylalanine or tryptophan, this CDR3 likely reflects a read error. The DNA is omitted, as the CDR3 cannot be located on it reliably, and the CDR3 follows TCRdb's listing. The rearrangement joins TRBV7-2 to TRBJ2-1; TRBD1, as called in the table, went unchecked against the DNA. Germline-derived CDR1 and CDR2 are SGHTA and FQGNSA. Inclusive of both ends, the CDR3 amounts to 12 amino acids. The chain's CDR3 is CASSLSTLGKFL.

This clonotype was detected a few times. The chain employs TRBV20-1 and TRBJ2-1; 7 bases fit TRBD2. Germline-derived CDR1 and CDR2 are DFQATT and SNEGSKA (reference sequence). Trimming cost V 5 bases and J 5 bases; bases outside gene matches: 12. The length of the CDR3 is 15 residues. The CDR3: CSAGVPAGRNNEQFF. CDR3 DNA: TGCAGTGCTGGAGTCCCAGCGGGGCGAAACAATGAGCAGTTCTTC.

This clonotype was recorded only once. This chain joins TRBV5-1 and TRBJ2-2; D may be TRBD2 (5 bases). Germline V CDR1 and CDR2: SGHRS, YFSETQ. The CDR3 is 14 residues long. The germline V and J ends were trimmed by 4 bases and 3 bases, with 10 bases remaining between them. In DNA, the CDR3 is TGCGCCAGCAGCCTTCAGAGGGACACCGGGGAGCTGTTTTTT. Translating it yields CASSLQRDTGELFF. The whole variable domain, filled in from reference TRBV5-1 and TRBJ2-2, reads KAGVTQTPRYLIKTRGQQVTLSCSPISGHRSVSWYQQTPGQGLQFLFEYFSETQRNKGNFPGRFSGRQFSNSRSEMNVSTLELGDSALYLCASSLQRDTGELFFGEGSRLTVL.

The rearrangement links TRBV5-1 to TRBJ2-5; TRBD2 is a possible D gene (5 bases). The germline CDR1 and CDR2 sequences are SGHRS and YFSETQ. V dropped 4 bases and J dropped 0 bases, with 10 bases sitting between them. The CDR3 contains 14 residues. The CDR3 DNA reads TGCGCCAGCAGCACCGGAGGCAACCAAGAGACCCAGTACTTC. This codes for CASSTGGNQETQYF.

The count of this clonotype is one. V usage is TRBV7-8 and J usage is TRBJ2-1, with 14 bases that match TRBD2. This CDR3 is built from 17 residues. Per the germline V gene, CDR1 is SGHVS and CDR2 is FQNEAQ. Germline trimming cut 5 bases from V and 9 bases from J; bases unmatched to any gene: 12. The CDR3 coding sequence is TGTGCCAGCAGCCCACGACCGGGACTAGCGGGAGTAGCTGAGCAGTTCTTC. Its translation is CASSPRPGLAGVAEQFF.

This clonotype was recorded a few times. This rearrangement joins TRBV9 to TRBJ2-5; tentative D call: TRBD2 (6 bases). Germline V gene lookup returns CDR1 SGDLS and CDR2 YYNGEE. The V and J ends lost 0 bases and 5 bases respectively, with 11 bases between them. CDR3 length: 14 amino acids. The CDR3, as DNA: TGTGCCAGCAGCGTAGCTCCGGGGAGGGAGACCCAGTACTTC. The encoded protein is CASSVAPGRETQYF.

This clonotype was detected a few times. V and J are TRBV12-3 or TRBV12-4 and TRBJ2-2, with TRBD2 as a possible D gene (5 bases). V shed 1 base and J shed 3 bases, with 6 bases lying between them. There are 14 residues in the CDR3. The CDR3 sequence is CASSLGEYTGELFF. DNA for the CDR3: TGTGCCAGCAGTTTAGGGGAGTACACCGGGGAGCTGTTTTTT.

This clonotype was found a few times. J is TRBJ1-2 and V is TRBV7-6; D is possibly TRBD1 (5 bases). This CDR3 contains 14 residues. Per germline, CDR1 SGHVS and CDR2 FNYEAQ. Trimming cost V 8 bases and J 3 bases, with 16 bases left between them. CDR3 nucleotide sequence: TGTGCCAGCGGTGCAGGGCCATGGGACTATGGCTACACCTTC. Protein sequence: CASGAGPWDYGYTF.

The chain is built from TRBV6-1 and TRBJ2-2; D remains unclear. Trimming stripped 8 bases from V and 3 bases from J, with 10 bases between. There are 13 residues in the CDR3. The germline V gene has CDR1 MNHNS and CDR2 SASEGT. Here the CDR3 reads CASRKGYTGELFF. The CDR3 DNA follows: TGTGCCAGCCGTAAGGGATACACCGGGGAGCTGTTTTTT.

The sample holds a few counts of this clonotype. The chain has TRBV10-3 and TRBJ2-7; 7 bases fit TRBD2. The junction had 9 bases not matched to a gene; V was cut back by 11 bases and J by 5 bases. This CDR3 has 12 residues. Per germline, CDR1 ENHRY and CDR2 SYGVKD. CDR3 coding DNA: TGTGCCTCCGGGGGGTTGGGGGACGAGCAGTACGTC. This gives the protein CASGGLGDEQYV.

This clonotype appeared a few times. The rearrangement links TRBV20-1 to TRBJ2-4, with 9 nucleotides matching TRBD1. This CDR3 contains 15 residues. J was trimmed by 2 bases and V by 2 bases; bases with no gene match: 4. Germline V gene lookup returns CDR1 DFQATT and CDR2 SNEGSKA (reference sequence). CDR3 protein: CSARQTGGTKNIQYF. The CDR3 DNA reads as TGCAGTGCTAGACAGACAGGGGGAACCAAAAACATTCAGTACTTC.

This clonotype was counted only a few times. The genes are TRBV11-2 and TRBJ2-7, with 9 bases identical to TRBD2. This CDR3 contains 15 residues. Germline V CDR1 and CDR2: SGHAT, FQNNGV. CDR3 in DNA: TGTGCCAGCAGCTCAACCGGGACTAGCTCCTCCGAGCAGTACGTC. It specifies CASSSTGTSSSEQYV.

This sequence joins TRBV19 and TRBJ1-1; TRBD1 agrees at 12 bases. With 7 bases clipped from V and 7 bases from J, the junction kept 13 bases outside the gene matches. CDR1 and CDR2 (germline): LNHDA, SQIVND (reference sequence). The CDR3 sequence is 16 residues long. CDR3 sequence: CASKKLGTGGEGEAFF. Written as DNA, the CDR3 is TGTGCCAGTAAAAAACTCGGGACAGGGGGCGAAGGTGAAGCTTTCTTT.